The sequence of this TCR beta chain was determined in a study of blood T cell repertoires in COVID-19 (dated by TCRdb to the early 2020s). About the study as a whole: Samples covering the acute and convalescent phases of COVID-19 were provided by collaborators in the United States, Italy and Spain. The material from the prospective study consisted of cDNA or gDNA derived from T cells, B-cell-depleted T cells, or PBMCs. Subjects who had been exposed to COVID-19, were actively infected with it, or had recovered from it provided the deeply sampled blood TCRbeta repertoires that made up the dataset. The repertoires were released in a freely available public database meant as a resource for research on the immune response to SARS-CoV-2. The samples were drawn from the first 160 participants of the ongoing ImmuneRACE study and from over 950 subjects provided by 6 global collaborators. Sample metadata almost always included a de-identified subject ID, COVID-19 status, age in years and sex. Where available, HLA class I and class II types were obtained from metadata supplied by the sample provider rather than from assay-based typing.

Notes on this clone: There is no known antigen for this receptor. It has no much larger one-base neighbor in the sample; base qualities were not kept.

TCRbeta CDR3 regions were amplified from genomic DNA using the immunoSEQ Assay, a bias-controlled multiplex PCR. As for the original processing: Nucleated cell counts per sample were estimated from amplification of reference gene primers within the assay. Sequence reads were collapsed and filtered to measure the absolute abundance of every unique TCRbeta CDR3 rearrangement. Productive Simpson clonality was computed per sample as the square root of Simpson's diversity index over productive rearrangements. Held by TCRdb, this immuneACCESS table contains in-frame sequences only and omits some clones. Under half of the omission traces to an unresolved V gene where checked; the cause of the rest is unknown. The D gene and trimming were derived from the DNA, and the V and J assignments and clone size from that table. Recorded for this sample are approximately 500,000 clones; roughly 85% of them occurred a single time. The ten largest clones represent approximately 3.4% of the sample.

Whole blood was collected in K2EDTA tubes by collaborating institutions according to the institutions' own protocols. For TCRbeta analysis, collaborators shipped samples as frozen whole blood, isolated PBMCs, or DNA extracted from either of those sample types. On the study overall, not on this receptor specifically: The amount of clinical and demographic metadata varied by source and participant and was provided uncurated.

This receptor was obtained from a human donor in a cohort sampled during active COVID-19. Sequencing was done on a sample of peripheral blood.

The CDR3 protein: CASGAVGGNEQFF. The nucleotides are TGCGCCAGCGGGGCGGTGGGGGGCAATGAGCAGTTCTTC. The chain joins TRBV5-1 to TRBJ2-1, with a tentative D gene TRBD2 over 6 matching bases. CDR1 and CDR2 are drawn from the germline V gene: SGHRS, YFSETQ. V is pared back by 7 bases and J by 6 bases, with 14 bases lying between the germline termini. The CDR3 runs 13 amino acids, cysteine and phenylalanine included. This entry keeps only the CDR3 DNA: 39 bases, framed from base 1.